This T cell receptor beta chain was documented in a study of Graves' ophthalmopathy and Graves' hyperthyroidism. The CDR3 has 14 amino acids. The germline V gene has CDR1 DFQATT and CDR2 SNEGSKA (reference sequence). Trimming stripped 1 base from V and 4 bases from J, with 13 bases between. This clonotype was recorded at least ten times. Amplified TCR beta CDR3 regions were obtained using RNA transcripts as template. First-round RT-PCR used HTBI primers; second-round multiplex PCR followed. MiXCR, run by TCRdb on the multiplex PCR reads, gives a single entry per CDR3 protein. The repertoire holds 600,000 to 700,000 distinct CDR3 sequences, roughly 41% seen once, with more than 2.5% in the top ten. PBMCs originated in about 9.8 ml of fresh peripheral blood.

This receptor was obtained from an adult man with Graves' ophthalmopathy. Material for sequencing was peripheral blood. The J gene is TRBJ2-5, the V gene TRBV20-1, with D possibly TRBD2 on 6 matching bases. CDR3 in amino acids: CSARVGGVGETQYF. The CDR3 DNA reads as TGCAGTGCTAGAGTTGGAGGGGTGGGAGAGACCCAGTACTTC.